This paragraph reports one TCR beta chain. Antigen: not known. Germline V gives CDR1 SQVTM, CDR2 ANQGSEA. The CDR3 is 13 amino acids. V was cut by 4 bases and J by 1 base, with 10 bases left in between. This table comes from immunoSEQ multiplex PCR, and its TCRdb copy is limited to in-frame clones, with some not included. The sample has 15,000 or so clones, 72% seen once. This entry is derived from a study of radiotherapy plus CTLA-4 blockade in lung cancer. Overall study: Objective responses were seen in 18% of patients, disease control in over 25%.

Study findings and constraints: Following radiotherapy plus ipilimumab, tumor-derived TCR clones expanded in the blood. Reports identified early blood T cell clone dynamics, with interferon-beta, as the best response predictor.

Focal radiation with ipilimumab CTLA-4 blockade was given to patients with chemo-refractory metastatic non-small-cell lung cancer. The rearrangement links TRBV29-1 to TRBJ1-1; D is uncertain. The sequencing here drew on peripheral blood, taken from a patient treated with radiotherapy plus ipilimumab. This clonotype was obtained from a human donor with non-small cell lung cancer whose response to radiotherapy plus ipilimumab could not be evaluated. CDR3 coding DNA: TGCAGCGTTGTTATGACTGGGAACACTGAAGCTTTCTTT. It translates to CSVVMTGNTEAFF.